The entry below describes one TCR beta chain. Its antigen is as yet unknown. Measured with immunoSEQ multiplex PCR; TCRdb has only the in-frame clones, and not every one. The data show approximately 75,000 clones, 80% seen once. CD3+CD4+ and CD3+CD8+ cells were FACS-sorted from thawed unstimulated PBMCs. V lost 2 bases, J lost 2 bases, and 6 bases stayed unmatched. CDR3 length: 16 residues. Germline CDR1 and CDR2: MGHDK and SYGVNS. This record belongs to a study of T cell clones after liver transplantation. Across the study: Immunosuppression withdrawal was tried within 2 years after liver transplantation in this trial. Three of the eight recipients were HCV-positive; the rest had non-autoimmune, non-viral transplant indications. Broader study findings: Rather than being deleted, graft donor-reactive T cells may have moved into the graft.

The sequence was obtained from a human patient who received a liver transplant. Some T cells could come from the graft donor. The V gene is TRBV25-1, the J gene TRBJ2-3; TRBD1 matches at 8 bases. The specimen comprised CD4+ T cells from blood, sampled 12 months after liver transplant. The CDR3 reads CASSENRGLITDTQYF. The CDR3 coding sequence is TGTGCCAGCAGTGAAAACAGGGGGTTAATCACAGATACGCAGTATTTT.